These 27 T cell receptor beta chains came from one sample sequenced in a study of Ad26.COV2.S vaccination and SARS-CoV-2 variants (TCRdb year 2021). The receptor library was made with the immunoSEQ multiplex PCR assay. TCRdb retrieved this table from immuneACCESS and kept in-frame rearrangements only. Not all clones are present; in checked studies, unresolved V genes account for under half, and no reason is known for the remainder. The sample table holds hundreds of thousands of clones, of which around 88% were seen once. Of the sample, about 5% is held by the ten largest clones. The treatment or condition label corresponds to: around 19 received Ad26.COV2.S at low or high dose, single or two shots; a few received placebo; per-sample allocation not given. Repertoires of vaccine and placebo recipients were sequenced from samples collected on day 63 after the first injection. This specimen was peripheral blood, taken in a trial of Ad26.COV2.S vaccine versus placebo. Source of these receptors: a person aged 18 to 59 who received the Ad26.COV2.S COVID-19 vaccine or a placebo.

The V call is TRBV7-8, the J call TRBJ2-7; D is tentatively TRBD1 or TRBD2 (6 bases each). The CDR3 runs to 13 residues. Trimming cost V 5 bases and J 7 bases, with 15 bases left between them. Germline V gives CDR1 SGHVS, CDR2 FQNEAQ. The CDR3 protein is CASSKGRGLEQYF. The CDR3 DNA reads TGTGCCAGCAGCAAGGGACGGGGGCTTGAGCAGTACTTC. The full variable domain, completed using reference TRBV7-8 and TRBJ2-7, is GAGVSQSPRYKVAKRGQDVALRCDPISGHVSLFWYQQALGQGPEFLTYFQNEAQLDKSGLPSDRFFAERPEGSVSTLKIQRTQQEDSAVYLCASSKGRGLEQYFGPGTRLTVT.

The gene calls are TRBV13 and TRBJ2-7; tentative D call: TRBD2 (6 bases). Trimming removed 0 bases from V and 2 bases from J, with 14 bases in between. The CDR3 is 16 residues long. Per germline, CDR1 PRHDT and CDR2 FYEKMQ (reference sequence). This CDR3 reads CASSLGDGGGTYEQYF. Here the CDR3 DNA reads TGTGCCAGCAGCTTAGGAGACGGGGGTGGCACCTACGAGCAGTACTTC. Full variable domain (missing parts from reference TRBV13 and TRBJ2-7): AAGVIQSPRHLIKEKRETATLKCYPIPRHDTVYWYQQGPGQDPQFLISFYEKMQSDKGSIPDRFSAQQFSDYHSELNMSSLELGDSALYFCASSLGDGGGTYEQYFGPGTRLTVT.

This rearrangement joins TRBV4-1 to TRBJ2-5, with 7 bases identical to TRBD2. J lost 4 bases, V lost 0 bases, and 2 bases had no gene match. The germline V gene has CDR1 MGHRA and CDR2 YSYEKL. CDR3 size: 14 residues. CDR3 amino acids: CASSQDAGVETQYF. CDR3 in DNA: TGCGCCAGCAGCCAAGATGCGGGAGTAGAGACCCAGTACTTC.

CDR3 in DNA: TGTGCCAGCAATTTTGACAGGGCCGCTGAAGCTTTCTTT. It specifies CASNFDRAAEAFF. The V gene is TRBV6-5, the J gene TRBJ1-1; 7 nucleotides align to TRBD1. The CDR3 is 13 residues long. The germline gives CDR1 MNHEY, CDR2 SVGAGI. J gave up 6 bases and V 7 bases, and 8 bases lay outside the gene matches.

In its sample, this clone was seen a few times. The rearrangement links TRBV27 to TRBJ1-4, with D possibly matching TRBD1 (6 bases). Trimming took 4 bases from V and 4 from J, leaving 16 bases between them. CDR1 and CDR2 (germline): MNHEY, SMNVEV (reference sequence). The CDR3 has 16 residues. This CDR3 is CASSSAFGTRNEKLFF. For the CDR3, the DNA is TGTGCCAGCAGTTCCGCCTTCGGGACACGTAATGAAAAACTGTTTTTT. The variable domain in full, with the rest retrieved from reference TRBV27 and TRBJ1-4, is EAQVTQNPRYLITVTGKKLTVTCSQNMNHEYMSWYRQDPGLGLRQIYYSMNVEVTDKGDVPEGYKVSRKEKRNFPLILESPSPNQTSLYFCASSSAFGTRNEKLFFGSGTQLSVL.

CDR3 bases: TGTGCCAGCGGTCAGGGTTCGGCAGCTTTCTTT. As protein: CASGQGSAAFF. The J gene is TRBJ1-1, the V gene TRBV27; a weak D match, TRBD1 (5 bases). Trimming took off 8 bases at V and 10 bases at J, with 14 bases between the two ends. This CDR3 region has 11 residues. Per germline, CDR1 MNHEY and CDR2 SMNVEV (reference sequence).

This chain links TRBV5-1 with TRBJ1-4, with D tentatively TRBD1 (5 bases). The CDR3 totals 15 residues. Germline-derived CDR1 and CDR2 are SGHRS and YFSETQ. Trimming removed 1 base from V and 7 bases from J, with 14 bases in between. The CDR3 sequence: CASSLFGGVGEKLFF. In nucleotides, the CDR3 is TGCGCCAGCAGCTTGTTTGGAGGGGTAGGTGAAAAACTGTTTTTT.

The V and J genes are TRBV9 and TRBJ2-3; no clear D gene. The CDR3 sequence is 12 residues long. CDR1 is SGDLS and CDR2 is YYNGEE in the germline V gene. The germline V and J ends were trimmed by 4 bases and 0 bases, with 3 bases remaining between them. The CDR3 protein is CASSPSTDTQYF. The CDR3 DNA reads as TGTGCCAGCAGCCCCAGCACAGATACGCAGTATTTT.

The gene calls are TRBV10-2 and TRBJ2-7, with 8 nucleotides matching TRBD1. Germline V lookup: CDR1 WSHSY, CDR2 SAAADI. The V gene end was trimmed by 4 bases and the J gene end by 0 bases; junction bases not matched to a gene: 2. The CDR3 is 14 amino acids. This CDR3 reads CASSVGQGSYEQYF. DNA for the CDR3: TGCGCCAGCAGTGTAGGACAGGGCTCCTACGAGCAGTACTTC.

The V gene is TRBV2, the J gene TRBJ1-6; D is perhaps TRBD1 (6 bases). V was cut by 8 bases and J by 2 bases, with 10 bases left in between. CDR3 size: 14 residues. Germline-derived CDR1 and CDR2 are SNHLY and FYNNEI. The CDR3 DNA reads TGTGCCAGCCAACAGGGTCCCTATAATTCACCCCTCCACTTT. This codes for CASQQGPYNSPLHF.

V gene TRBV4-1 combines with J gene TRBJ2-2, with 12 bases fitting TRBD1. Trimming removed 1 base from V and 5 bases from J; junction bases left unmatched: 5. The germline V gene encodes CDR1 MGHRA and CDR2 YSYEKL. This CDR3 has 17 amino acids. The CDR3 nucleotides are TGCGCCAGCAGCCAAGCCCCGGGACAGGGGGCAACCGGGGAGCTGTTTTTT. Its protein product is CASSQAPGQGATGELFF.

This sequence joins TRBV28 and TRBJ2-5; no definite D call. The V end lost 3 bases, the J end lost 0 bases, and 8 bases lay between the germline ends. Per the germline V gene, CDR1 is MDHEN and CDR2 is SYDVKM. This CDR3 comprises 14 residues. The chain's CDR3 is CASSFLRNQETQYF. The CDR3 DNA reads as TGTGCCAGCAGTTTTTTGCGCAACCAAGAGACCCAGTACTTC.

This rearrangement joins TRBV21-1 to TRBJ1-5. TRBV21-1 is flagged as a pseudogene. This CDR3 contains 13 residues. The CDR3 DNA reads as TGTGCCAGCAGCAAACCCCCCGATCAGCCCCAGCATTTT. Protein sequence: CASSKPPDQPQHF.

This chain connects TRBV4-1 to TRBJ2-7, with 8 bases identical to TRBD1. Germline-derived CDR1 and CDR2 are MGHRA and YSYEKL. This CDR3 has 16 residues. V gave up 3 bases and J gave up 5 bases; unmatched junction bases: 12. The CDR3 DNA sequence: TGCGCCAGCAGCCAGGGTGACAGGGGACTCTTAGACGAGCAGTACTTC. Its protein is CASSQGDRGLLDEQYF.

The chain employs TRBV5-4 and TRBJ2-6, with 9 bases matching TRBD2. The germline CDR1 and CDR2 sequences are SGHNT and YYREEE (reference sequence). V trimming: 5 bases; J trimming: 3 bases; junction bases outside the gene matches: 9. There are 17 residues in the CDR3. The CDR3 loop reads CASSSGSPQSGANVLTF. In DNA, the CDR3 is TGTGCCAGCAGTAGCGGGAGCCCACAGAGTGGGGCCAACGTCCTGACTTTC.

This sequence joins TRBV19 and TRBJ1-1, with unresolved D. CDR3 length: 13 amino acids. Looked up from germline, CDR1 is LNHDA and CDR2 is SQIVND (reference sequence). Between the trimmed V and J ends, which lost 6 bases and 3 bases, there was a span of 11 bases. The CDR3 spells CASRPFEDTEAFF. The CDR3 DNA follows: TGTGCCAGTAGACCCTTCGAGGACACTGAAGCTTTCTTT.

This clone has just a few counts. The chain combines TRBV4-1 with TRBJ2-7; D is perhaps TRBD2 (5 bases). With 1 base removed from V and 3 bases from J, the gap between germline ends came to 10 bases. Germline assignment: CDR1 MGHRA and CDR2 YSYEKL. The CDR3 has 14 amino acids. The CDR3 DNA reads TGCGCCAGCAGCCAAGGATTCGGGAACTACGAGCAGTACTTC. Encoded protein: CASSQGFGNYEQYF.

The chain has TRBV19 and TRBJ2-1, with 7 bases lining up with TRBD1. From germline, CDR1 is LNHDA and CDR2 SQIVND (reference sequence). This CDR3 region has 15 residues. V lost 3 bases, J lost 6 bases, and 8 bases stayed unmatched. This chain's CDR3 is CASSMLAGGFNEQFF. The CDR3 nucleotides are TGTGCCAGTAGTATGTTGGCAGGGGGATTCAATGAGCAGTTCTTC. The variable domain in full, completed from reference TRBV19 and TRBJ2-1, reads DGGITQSPKYLFRKEGQNVTLSCEQNLNHDAMYWYRQDPGQGLRLIYYSQIVNDFQKGDIAEGYSVSREKKESFPLTVTSAQKNPTAFYLCASSMLAGGFNEQFFGPGTRLTVL.

This clone came up once. The chain uses TRBV6-4 and TRBJ2-1, with 9 nucleotides matching TRBD1. CDR3 length equals 17 residues. The germline V gene has CDR1 MRHNA and CDR2 SNTAGT. Trimming took 6 bases from V and 2 from J; bases not matched to a gene: 11. The CDR3 nucleotides read TGTGCCAGCAGCCAAAATCCGGGACAGGGCCCCTACAATGAGCAGTTCTTC. Amino acid sequence: CASSQNPGQGPYNEQFF.

V is TRBV29-1 and J is TRBJ2-3; no reliable D call. Per the germline V gene, CDR1 is SQVTM and CDR2 is ANQGSEA. The CDR3 covers 14 residues. Trimming left V 0 bases short and J 6 bases short, with 13 bases between. Here the CDR3 DNA reads TGCAGCGTTGAAGATCCCTGGGGTTCGGATACGCAGTATTTT. Residues: CSVEDPWGSDTQYF.

The chain couples TRBV4-2 to TRBJ2-1; D unclear. The V gene's germline CDR1 is LGHNA and CDR2 YNFKEQ. V lost 1 base, J lost 7 bases, and 8 bases lay in between. The CDR3 covers 13 residues. The CDR3 loop reads CASSQVGRNEQFF. The CDR3 nucleotides read TGTGCCAGCAGCCAAGTTGGTAGGAATGAGCAGTTCTTC.

The chain combines TRBV7-3 with TRBJ2-2, with 7 bases matching TRBD1. Germline V CDR1 and CDR2: SGHTA, FQGTGA. The CDR3 contains 15 residues. Trimming removed 5 bases from V and 3 bases from J; junction bases left unmatched: 6. The CDR3 nucleotides read TGTGCCAGCAGCCAGACAGGGTCGGACACCGGGGAGCTGTTTTTT. Translated: CASSQTGSDTGELFF.

The genes are TRBV5-6 and TRBJ1-4; D remains unclear. Germline V gene lookup returns CDR1 SGHDT and CDR2 YYEEEE. Trimming left V 2 bases short and J 8 bases short, with 10 bases between. The CDR3 contains 13 residues. The CDR3 is CASSFSGYEKLFF. The CDR3 DNA reads TGTGCCAGCAGCTTTTCGGGTTACGAAAAACTGTTTTTT.

This chain joins TRBV4-1 and TRBJ1-2, with no clear D. Germline-derived CDR1 and CDR2 are MGHRA and YSYEKL. The CDR3 contains 16 residues. Trimming removed 0 bases from V and 4 bases from J, with 15 bases in between. The CDR3 DNA is TGCGCCAGCAGCCAAGATCGTAGACAACTAACCTATGGCTACACCTTC. The encoded protein is CASSQDRRQLTYGYTF.

V and J are TRBV4-1 and TRBJ2-1, with a possible D match to TRBD2 (5 bases). The CDR3 consists of 14 residues. The germline CDR1 and CDR2 sequences are MGHRA and YSYEKL. Trimming pared 1 base from V and 5 bases from J, leaving 9 bases between. CDR3 DNA sequence: TGCGCCAGCAGCCAAGGAGGGCTCAACAATGAGCAGTTCTTC. Its protein is CASSQGGLNNEQFF.

CDR3 region: CASDGRKKQGLHEQFF. CDR3 nucleotides: TGTGCCAGCGACGGGCGCAAAAAACAGGGGCTACATGAGCAGTTCTTC. This chain links TRBV6-7 with TRBJ2-1, with TRBD1 identical over 7 bases. TRBV6-7 is an open reading frame whose function is uncertain. J gave up 8 bases and V 8 bases, and 18 bases lay outside the gene matches. This CDR3 comprises 16 residues.

The sample holds one count of this clone. The genes are TRBV4-1 and TRBJ2-7; 11 bases match TRBD1. V lost 3 bases and J lost 3; bases outside the gene matches: 7. Germline-derived CDR1 and CDR2 are MGHRA and YSYEKL. The CDR3 is 16 amino acids. CDR3 bases: TGCGCCAGCAGCCACCTCCCGGGACAGGGGGACTACGAGCAGTACTTC. It encodes CASSHLPGQGDYEQYF.